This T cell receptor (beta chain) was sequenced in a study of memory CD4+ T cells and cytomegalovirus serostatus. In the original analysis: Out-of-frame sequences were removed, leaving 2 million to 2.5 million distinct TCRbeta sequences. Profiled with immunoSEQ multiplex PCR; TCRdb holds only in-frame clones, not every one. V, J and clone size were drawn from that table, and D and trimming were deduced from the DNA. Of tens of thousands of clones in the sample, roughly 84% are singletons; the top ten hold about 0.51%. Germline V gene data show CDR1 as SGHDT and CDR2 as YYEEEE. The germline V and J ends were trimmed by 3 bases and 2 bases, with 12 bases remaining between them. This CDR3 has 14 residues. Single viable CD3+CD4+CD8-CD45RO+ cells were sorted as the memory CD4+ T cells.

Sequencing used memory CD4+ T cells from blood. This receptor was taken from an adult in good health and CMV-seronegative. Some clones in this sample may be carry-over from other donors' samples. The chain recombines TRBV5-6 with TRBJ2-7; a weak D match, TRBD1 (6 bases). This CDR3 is CASSSETGTYEQYF. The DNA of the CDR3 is TGTGCCAGCAGCTCGGAGACAGGTACCTACGAGCAGTACTTC.